This T cell receptor beta chain was sequenced in a study of T cells after yellow fever vaccination. Study results and caveats: Most clones from primary vaccination were detected again post-booster (almost 98% CD4, about 85% CD8).

TCRdb re-analysed the 5' RACE reads in MiXCR, keeping a single row per CDR3 protein. This table holds hundreds of thousands of distinct CDR3 sequences, less than 4.5% found once. At least ten counts were recorded for this clonotype. The antigen is unknown. Germline CDR1 is MNHEY and CDR2 is SVGAGI. This CDR3 is 15 amino acids long. V was shortened by 7 bases and J by 0 bases, with 13 bases between the two germline ends. This TCR was recovered from a man between 18 and 29 years old who received the YFV17D yellow fever vaccine. Sequencing was performed on PBMCs, taken on the day of the yellow fever booster vaccination. The rearrangement links TRBV6-5 to TRBJ1-3; the D is unclear. CDR3 coding DNA: TGTGCCAGCACCCCGGGAGGACTCTCTGGAAACACCATATATTTT. This translates into CASTPGGLSGNTIYF.